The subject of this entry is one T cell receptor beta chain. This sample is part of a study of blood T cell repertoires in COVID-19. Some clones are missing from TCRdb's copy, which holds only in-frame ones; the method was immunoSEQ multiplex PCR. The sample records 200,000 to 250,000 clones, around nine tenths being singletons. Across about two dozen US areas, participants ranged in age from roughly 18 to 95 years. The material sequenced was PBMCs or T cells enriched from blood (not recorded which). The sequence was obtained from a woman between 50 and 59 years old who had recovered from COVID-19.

The chain's CDR3 is CAWSAGQGERETQYF. In DNA, the CDR3 is TGTGCCTGGAGTGCGGGACAGGGGGAAAGGGAGACCCAGTACTTC. The chain couples TRBV30 to TRBJ2-5; 11 bases line up with TRBD1. V lost 1 base and J lost 5; bases outside the gene matches: 6. The CDR3 length is 15 residues. Germline V CDR1 and CDR2: GTSNPN, SVGIG (reference sequence).